The entry below describes one T cell receptor (beta chain). The antigen remains unidentified. This entry comes from a study of T-cell memory formation after mild COVID-19. Looking at the study overall: TCR clusters were mostly donor specific.

Study findings and constraints: Some responding clones appeared in pre-infection memory, suggesting cross-reactive memory joined.

The V and J ends lost 1 base and 10 bases respectively, with 13 bases between them. The length of the CDR3 is 14 residues. In germline, CDR1 is SGHTA, CDR2 FQGNSA. One entry per CDR3 protein, called by TCRdb with MiXCR from the 5' RACE reads. The sample lists roughly 50,000 distinct CDR3 sequences; over 9% were seen once. V is TRBV7-2 and J is TRBJ2-2; D is uncertain. The sequenced sample consisted of PBMCs or a T cell subset sorted from them (not recorded which). The receptor was derived from a man younger than 35 who had mild COVID-19 (a few samples of this study predate the infection). Cell type and time point are not known. DNA of the CDR3: TGTGCCAGCAGCTTAGTGGCGCTAGGAACGGAGCTGTTTTTT. Amino acids: CASSLVALGTELFF.